What follows are 21 T cell receptor beta chains derived from one specimen sequenced in a study of cytomegalovirus exposure and HLA in healthy donors. TCRdb's copy holds only in-frame clones and misses some; the assay was immunoSEQ multiplex PCR. The table has 80,000 to 100,000 clones, roughly 85% seen once; the top ten hold roughly 3.9%. The material sequenced was PBMCs. The receptors come from a woman aged 25 to 39 in good health and CMV-seronegative.

The V call is TRBV6-4, the J call TRBJ1-2, with 7 positions matching TRBD1. V lost 4 bases and J lost 4; bases outside the gene matches: 9. Germline loops: CDR1 MRHNA, CDR2 SNTAGT. CDR3 length: 15 residues. CDR3 sequence: CASSVGDGTAYGYTF. CDR3 nucleotides: TGTGCCAGCAGTGTTGGTGATGGGACAGCCTATGGCTACACCTTC.

The sample holds one count of this clone. The V gene is TRBV7-2, the J gene TRBJ2-1; D is perhaps TRBD1 (6 bases). The CDR3 runs 16 residues. The germline V gene has CDR1 SGHTA and CDR2 FQGNSA. Trimming shortened V by 5 bases and J by 5 bases, and 19 bases separated the two germline ends. Here the CDR3 reads CASSRAEGVLNNEQFF. The CDR3 region has the DNA TGTGCCAGCAGCCGCGCCGAGGGGGTACTTAACAATGAGCAGTTCTTC.

The chain employs TRBV6-4 and TRBJ2-3; 13 nucleotides line up with TRBD2. V shed 6 bases and J 6 bases; nucleotides not matched to a gene: 6. This CDR3 has 15 amino acids. Germline V gene lookup returns CDR1 MRHNA and CDR2 SNTAGT. The CDR3 DNA follows: TGTGCCAGCAGCCAACTAGCGGGAGGGCCGGATACGCAGTATTTT. It translates to CASSQLAGGPDTQYF.

The chain joins TRBV19 to TRBJ1-2; 9 bases line up with TRBD1. CDR1 LNHDA and CDR2 SQIVND come from the germline V gene (reference sequence). This CDR3 has 15 amino acids. The junction had 4 bases not matched to a gene; V was cut back by 5 bases and J by 0 bases. This CDR3 is CASSHRTGANYGYTF. As DNA, the CDR3 is TGTGCCAGTAGTCACCGGACAGGGGCTAACTATGGCTACACCTTC. The full variable domain, its missing parts supplied by reference TRBV19 and TRBJ1-2, is DGGITQSPKYLFRKEGQNVTLSCEQNLNHDAMYWYRQDPGQGLRLIYYSQIVNDFQKGDIAEGYSVSREKKESFPLTVTSAQKNPTAFYLCASSHRTGANYGYTFGSGTRLTVV.

V is TRBV9 and J is TRBJ2-1; D may be TRBD1 (6 bases). V lost 3 bases and J 4 bases, leaving 11 bases between the germline ends. Germline V lookup: CDR1 SGDLS, CDR2 YYNGEE. CDR3 length: 14 residues. The CDR3 is CASSGTVGYNEQFF. CDR3 coding DNA: TGTGCCAGCAGCGGGACAGTGGGTTACAATGAGCAGTTCTTC.

The V gene is TRBV5-1, the J gene TRBJ2-2, with D possibly matching TRBD2 (7 bases). Germline V CDR1 and CDR2: SGHRS, YFSETQ. V was trimmed by 2 bases and J by 0 bases, leaving 8 bases between them. The CDR3 is 15 residues long. CDR3 sequence: CASSFGGPNTGELFF. The CDR3 nucleotides read TGCGCCAGCAGCTTCGGGGGGCCGAACACCGGGGAGCTGTTTTTT.

The chain links TRBV9 to TRBJ1-1; unclear D gene. V lost 4 bases to trimming and J lost 6 bases, with 13 bases between them. Germline loops: CDR1 SGDLS, CDR2 YYNGEE. This CDR3 is 13 amino acids long. CDR3 loop: CASSPPGRAEAFF. CDR3 DNA sequence: TGTGCCAGCAGCCCCCCTGGGAGGGCTGAAGCTTTCTTT. The complete variable domain, with remaining parts taken from reference TRBV9 and TRBJ1-1, reads DSGVTQTPKHLITATGQRVTLRCSPRSGDLSVYWYQQSLDQGLQFLIQYYNGEERAKGNILERFSAQQFPDLHSELNLSSLELGDSALYFCASSPPGRAEAFFGQGTRLTVV.

This clone has only a few counts. This chain joins TRBV7-9 and TRBJ2-7; TRBD2 matches at 7 bases. The CDR3 runs to 17 residues. Germline V gene lookup returns CDR1 SEHNR and CDR2 FQNEAQ (reference sequence). The V gene end was trimmed by 1 base and the J gene end by 5 bases; junction bases not matched to a gene: 14. CDR3 sequence reads: CASSLEDLNLGLDEQYF. The CDR3 DNA reads as TGTGCCAGCAGCTTAGAAGACTTGAACCTCGGACTAGACGAGCAGTACTTC.

This chain links TRBV5-1 with TRBJ1-1; D may be TRBD1 (5 bases). Germline lookup yields CDR1 SGHRS and CDR2 YFSETQ. Trimming shortened V by 4 bases and J by 7 bases, and 11 bases separated the two germline ends. The CDR3 is 12 residues long. The CDR3 bases are TGCGCCAGCAGCCCAGCGGGGGGTGAAGCTTTCTTT. Amino acids: CASSPAGGEAFF.

This clone was picked up one time. This chain connects TRBV7-8 to TRBJ2-3; tentatively, D is TRBD2 (7 bases). Trimming cost V 7 bases and J 2 bases, with 22 bases left between them. This CDR3 contains 17 residues. Germline CDR1 SGHVS, CDR2 FQNEAQ. CDR3 amino acids: CASILLGGAGPTDTQYF. The CDR3, as DNA: TGTGCCAGCATCCTTTTAGGGGGAGCGGGGCCCACAGATACGCAGTATTTT.

The chain employs TRBV4-1 and TRBJ1-2; D possibly corresponds to TRBD1 (6 bases). Germline loops: CDR1 MGHRA, CDR2 YSYEKL. The CDR3 is made up of 15 amino acids. Deletions cut 1 base from V and 5 bases from J, with 14 bases between. As DNA, the CDR3 is TGCGCCAGCAGCCAAGGTCCAGGGGCTGGATATGGCTACACCTTC. It yields the protein CASSQGPGAGYGYTF.

This rearrangement joins TRBV5-1 to TRBJ2-7; 7 bases are a match to TRBD1. The CDR3 covers 17 residues. Trimming took 0 bases from V and 3 from J; bases not matched to a gene: 12. Germline V gene data show CDR1 as SGHRS and CDR2 as YFSETQ. CDR3: CASSLVGGGTDSYEQYF. The CDR3 DNA is TGCGCCAGCAGCTTGGTAGGCGGTGGGACAGATAGCTACGAGCAGTACTTC.

This sequence joins TRBV4-1 and TRBJ2-3; 11 nucleotides agree with TRBD1. Germline CDR1 reads MGHRA; CDR2 reads YSYEKL. V was pared by 3 bases and J by 1 base, with 3 bases of the junction left unmatched. This CDR3 region has 16 residues. Written as DNA, the CDR3 is TGCGCCAGCAGCCAGAGGACAGGGGGCGGCACAGATACGCAGTATTTT. Amino acids: CASSQRTGGGTDTQYF.

The chain has TRBV28 and TRBJ2-7; TRBD2 aligns across 7 bases. CDR3 length: 17 amino acids. Trimming took 7 bases from V and 9 from J; bases not matched to a gene: 24. Germline CDR1 MDHEN, CDR2 SYDVKM. The CDR3 DNA reads TGTGCCAGCATTTCCGCCTCAGGGCGGGGCCCGGGGGGTCGGCAGTACTTC. Amino acids: CASISASGRGPGGRQYF.

This chain connects TRBV9 to TRBJ2-1; D is perhaps TRBD1 (9 bases). CDR1 is SGDLS, CDR2 YYNGEE, per germline. Trimming took 4 bases from V and 5 from J, leaving 22 bases between them. There are 17 residues in the CDR3. This CDR3 reads CASSPSGGTGIHNEQFF. The CDR3 DNA reads as TGTGCCAGCAGCCCTTCGGGGGGGACAGGGATACACAATGAGCAGTTCTTC.

As concerns this clone: The CDR3 does not end in the conserved phenylalanine or tryptophan, so this is likely a read error. Because the CDR3's place on the DNA is in doubt, the DNA is left out and the CDR3 is given as listed by TCRdb. The chain has TRBV15 and TRBJ2-7; TRBD2, the D gene given by the table, was not confirmed from the DNA. Germline CDR1 LNHNV, CDR2 YYDKDF (reference sequence). A total of 11 residues make up the CDR3, ends included. CDR3 in amino acids: CATSRDSIYVH.

This clone has a handful of counts. The V and J genes are TRBV14 and TRBJ1-2, with a tentative D call TRBD1 (5 bases). Trimming stripped 0 bases from V and 8 bases from J, with 10 bases between. The CDR3 sequence is 13 residues long. CDR1 and CDR2 (germline): SGHDN, FVKESK. Here the CDR3 reads CASSQEIGVGYTF. As DNA, the CDR3 is TGTGCCAGCAGCCAAGAGATAGGGGTCGGCTACACCTTC. The full variable domain, with the rest looked up from reference TRBV14 and TRBJ1-2, is EAGVTQFPSHSVIEKGQTVTLRCDPISGHDNLYWYRRVMGKEIKFLLHFVKESKQDESGMPNNRFLAERTGGTYSTLKVQPAELEDSGVYFCASSQEIGVGYTFGSGTRLTVV.

V and J are TRBV10-1 and TRBJ1-5; 8 bases are shared with TRBD1. The ends lost 4 bases at V and 5 bases at J; junction bases unmatched: 7. The V gene's germline CDR1 is WNHNN and CDR2 SYGVQD (reference sequence). The CDR3 length is 15 residues. The CDR3 reads CASSAKDREDQPQHF. CDR3 in DNA: TGCGCCAGCAGTGCAAAGGACAGGGAGGATCAGCCCCAGCATTTT.

The V gene is TRBV18, the J gene TRBJ2-3; TRBD2 might be the D (5 bases). The germline CDR1 and CDR2 sequences are KGHSH and LQKENI. CDR3 size: 15 residues. V was cut by 1 base and J by 2 bases, with 10 bases left in between. The DNA for the CDR3 is TGTGCCAGCTCACCACACCAGCGGATCACAGATACGCAGTATTTT. Protein product: CASSPHQRITDTQYF.

The chain has TRBV9 and TRBJ2-7; 7 bases are shared with TRBD1. V dropped 5 bases and J dropped 7; count of bases not matched to a gene: 6. Per germline, CDR1 SGDLS and CDR2 YYNGEE. The CDR3 consists of 12 residues. CDR3 nucleotides: TGTGCCAGCAGTAAGGGGGCTGGGGAGCAGTACTTC. This translates into CASSKGAGEQYF.

The chain couples TRBV9 to TRBJ2-5, with a weak D call TRBD2 (6 bases). Germline V gene sequence: CDR1 SGDLS, CDR2 YYNGEE. The CDR3 runs 15 residues. Trimming removed 0 bases from V and 2 bases from J, with 11 bases in between. CDR3 in amino acids: CASSVVSRGQETQYF. CDR3 bases: TGTGCCAGCAGCGTAGTCAGTCGGGGGCAAGAGACCCAGTACTTC.